This TCR beta chain was sequenced during a study of cytomegalovirus exposure and HLA in healthy donors. This CDR3 is built from 13 residues. Trimming removed 4 bases from V and 0 bases from J, with 7 bases in between. Looked up from germline, CDR1 is SGDLS and CDR2 is YYNGEE. Assay: immunoSEQ multiplex PCR; the TCRdb copy retains only in-frame clones and omits some. Of more than 95,000 clones listed, around 86% were seen once; the top ten hold around 5.1%. This TCR derives from a young man in good health and CMV-seronegative. The sample consisted of PBMCs. The rearrangement links TRBV9 to TRBJ1-1; no firm D call. CDR3 sequence: CASSPGLNTEAFF. The CDR3 nucleotides are TGTGCCAGCAGCCCCGGGTTGAACACTGAAGCTTTCTTT.